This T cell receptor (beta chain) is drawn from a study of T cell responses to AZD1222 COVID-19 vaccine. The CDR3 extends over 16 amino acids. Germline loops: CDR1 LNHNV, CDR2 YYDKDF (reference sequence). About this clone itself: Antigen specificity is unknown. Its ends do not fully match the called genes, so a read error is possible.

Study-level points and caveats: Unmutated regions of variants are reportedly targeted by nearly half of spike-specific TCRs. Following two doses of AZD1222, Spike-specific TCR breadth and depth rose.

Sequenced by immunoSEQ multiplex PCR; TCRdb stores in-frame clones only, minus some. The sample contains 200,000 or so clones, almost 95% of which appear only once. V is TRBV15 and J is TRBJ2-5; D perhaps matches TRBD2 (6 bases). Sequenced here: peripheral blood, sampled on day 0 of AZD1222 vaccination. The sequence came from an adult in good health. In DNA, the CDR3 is TGTGCCACCAGCCGAGAACTAGCCCAGTTGGGAGAGACCCAGTACTTC. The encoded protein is CATSRELAQLGETQYF.